Listed below are T cell receptor beta chains from one sample, sequenced in a study of T-cell memory formation after mild COVID-19. TCRdb ran MiXCR on the 5' RACE reads and lists one entry per CDR3 protein. Of about 430,000 distinct CDR3 sequences listed, roughly 24% were seen once; the top ten hold around 8.7%. The sequencing input was PBMCs or a T cell subset sorted from them (not recorded which). These receptors were collected from an adult woman who had mild COVID-19 (a few samples of this study predate the infection). Cell type and time point are not known. Each CDR3 is given with its conserved first and last residue. D genes are given only for firm matches. A clone size is listed for some rows: how often the clone was seen (once, few, many), or a class if it is expanded.

>-|TRBJ1-2|TRBV14|-
TGTGCCAGCAGCCAAGAGGGGGGGGCCCGCGGCTACACCTTC
CASSQEGGARGYTF
>-|TRBJ2-7|TRBV5-4|-
TGTGCCAGCAGCTTGACCAATAGTTACGAGCAGTACTTC
CASSLTNSYEQYF
>-|TRBJ1-2|TRBV29-1|-
TGCAGCGTGGAATGGTACAGGGCTTATGGCTACACCTTC
CSVEWYRAYGYTF
>-|TRBJ1-1|TRBV7-9|many
TGTGCCAGCAGTTTAGGGGCGGGCACTGAAGCTTTCTTT
CASSLGAGTEAFF
>-|TRBJ1-2|TRBV7-9|few
TGTGCCAGCAGCGTAACCGGGACGGACAACTATGGCTACACCTTC
CASSVTGTDNYGYTF
>TRBD2|TRBJ2-1|TRBV5-4|many
TGTGCCAGCAGCTTGGCCGGAGGGTGGACTAGCGGCGACAATGAGCAGTTCTTC
CASSLAGGWTSGDNEQFF
>-|TRBJ1-1|TRBV7-2|-
TGTGCCAGCAGCTTAGCTAAGAACACTGAAGCTTTCTTT
CASSLAKNTEAFF
>TRBD2|TRBJ2-7|TRBV6-2/TRBV6-3|-
TGTGCCACCGCTAGCGGGAGTTGGTACGAGCAGTACTTC
CATASGSWYEQYF
>TRBD2|TRBJ2-1|TRBV7-9|-
TGTGCCAGCAGCTTAGGAGGACTAGCGGCTCTACTTTTTTACAATGAGCAGTTCTTC
CASSLGGLAALLFYNEQFF
>-|TRBJ2-7|TRBV6-6|once
TGTGCCAGCAGTCCACCCATTATATTC
CASSPPIIF
>-|TRBJ1-5|TRBV12-3/TRBV12-4|many
TGTGCCAGCAGCTTGAACCGAGATCAGCCCCAGCATTTT
CASSLNRDQPQHF
>TRBD2|TRBJ2-2|TRBV5-1|many
TGCGCCAGCAGCTTGGCCGGTAGCGGGGTGCAAGGGGAGCTGTTTTTT
CASSLAGSGVQGELFF
>-|TRBJ1-2|TRBV6-5|-
TGTGCCAGCAGTTACTCTTGGGGGTATGGCTACACCTTC
CASSYSWGYGYTF
>-|TRBJ1-5|TRBV12-3/TRBV12-4|few
TGTGCCAGCAGTTCTAGACATAGCAATCAGCCCCAGCATTTT
CASSSRHSNQPQHF
>TRBD2|TRBJ2-5|TRBV30|-
TGTGCCTGGAGTGTCGGGACTAGCGGGAGAGGCGAGACCCAGTACTTC
CAWSVGTSGRGETQYF
>-|TRBJ1-1|TRBV6-4|few
TGTGCCAGCAGTGACAGTTTGAACACTGAAGCTTTCTTT
CASSDSLNTEAFF
>-|TRBJ2-1|TRBV29-1|many
TGCAGCGTTGCAGGGGAGGCTGGTGTCTATGAGCAGTTCTTC
CSVAGEAGVYEQFF